The 9 T cell receptor beta chains below were found in one sample sequenced in a study of blood T cells in healthy people across ages. Next came a second PCR, run for about 7 to 12 cycles, which used a sample-barcoded 5' primer along with a J-beta primer mix. TCRdb called the 5' RACE reads again in MiXCR, with one record for every CDR3 protein. The sample holds about 800,000 distinct CDR3 sequences, roughly 50% seen once. Source material: blood. The receptors originated from a man younger than 45 in good health.

The DNA for the CDR3 is TGTGCCAGCAGGGGGACTAGCGGGAGGACGAACTACGAGCAGTACTTC. Translating gives CASRGTSGRTNYEQYF. The chain combines TRBV28 with TRBJ2-4; 15 bases are shared with TRBD2. The end of the DNA fits TRBJ2-7 better, so the J call may be wrong. The CDR3 totals 16 residues. Germline lookup yields CDR1 MDHEN and CDR2 SYDVKM.

This sequence joins TRBV5-1 and TRBJ1-2, with 12 bases lining up with TRBD1. The CDR3 runs to 14 residues. The V gene end was trimmed by 4 bases and the J gene end by 7 bases; junction bases not matched to a gene: 5. The germline gives CDR1 SGHRS, CDR2 YFSETQ. CDR3 residues: CASSPGTGGLGYTF. As DNA, the CDR3 is TGCGCCAGCAGCCCAGGGACAGGGGGCCTTGGCTACACCTTC. Together with reference TRBV5-1 and TRBJ1-2, the CDR3 gives the full variable domain: KAGVTQTPRYLIKTRGQQVTLSCSPISGHRSVSWYQQTPGQGLQFLFEYFSETQRNKGNFPGRFSGRQFSNSRSEMNVSTLELGDSALYLCASSPGTGGLGYTFGSGTRLTVV.

V is TRBV20-1 and J is TRBJ2-1, with D possibly being TRBD2 (6 bases). The length of the CDR3 is 15 residues. CDR1 is DFQATT, CDR2 SNEGSKA, per germline (reference sequence). Trimming shortened V by 0 bases and J by 8 bases, and 17 bases separated the two germline ends. The CDR3 DNA is TGCAGTGCTAGAGATTATAGACTGGGGGAGGATGAGCAGTTCTTC. Residues: CSARDYRLGEDEQFF.

This sequence joins TRBV7-9 and TRBJ2-5; maybe TRBD1 (5 bases). The better agreement between TRBJ2-7 and the DNA end casts doubt on the J call. Per germline, CDR1 SEHNR and CDR2 FQNEAQ (reference sequence). The CDR3 sequence is 15 residues long. Here the CDR3 reads CASSLAVGQGYEQYF. The DNA for the CDR3 is TGTGCCAGCAGCTTAGCAGTCGGTCAGGGCTACGAGCAGTACTTC.

This clonotype was found a few times. J is TRBJ2-5 and V is TRBV7-2, with D perhaps TRBD1 or TRBD2 (5 bases each). The CDR3 is made up of 14 amino acids. Trimming cost V 5 bases and J 5 bases, with 15 bases left between them. Germline CDR1 SGHTA, CDR2 FQGNSA. CDR3 region: CASSPRGGPETQYF. The DNA of the CDR3 is TGTGCCAGCAGCCCACGGGGCGGGCCGGAGACCCAGTACTTC. Variable domain in full (rest from reference TRBV7-2 and TRBJ2-5): GAGVSQSPSNKVTEKGKDVELRCDPISGHTALYWYRQSLGQGLEFLIYFQGNSAPDKSGLPSDRFSAERTGGSVSTLTIQRTQQEDSAVYLCASSPRGGPETQYFGPGTRLLVL.

The chain is built from TRBV27 and TRBJ2-1; D possibly matches TRBD1 or TRBD2 (5 bases each). CDR3 length: 16 residues. The V end was cut by 0 bases, the J end by 4 bases, with 13 bases between. Germline V gene sequence: CDR1 MNHEY, CDR2 SMNVEV (reference sequence). The CDR3 is CASSLSGPGWYNEQFF. CDR3 bases: TGTGCCAGCAGTTTATCGGGGCCGGGATGGTACAATGAGCAGTTCTTC.

Worth noting for this clonotype: The junction departs from germline at one end; a sequencing error may be responsible. The chain employs TRBV20-1 and TRBJ1-2; TRBD1 matches at 7 bases. The CDR3 spans 12 residues. Germline V CDR1 and CDR2: DFQATT, SNEGSKA (reference sequence). The CDR3 loop is CSASGQIYGCTF. The CDR3 coding sequence is TGCAGTGCTTCGGGACAGATCTATGGCTGCACCTTC.

This clonotype was seen a few times. This chain links TRBV7-2 with TRBJ2-3, with D unresolved. CDR1 and CDR2 (germline): SGHTA, FQGNSA. CDR3 length: 14 residues. V was clipped by 5 bases and J by 4 bases, with 13 bases between them. The CDR3 bases are TGTGCCAGCAGCCCCCGCTTCAAAGCAGATACGCAGTATTTT. Its protein is CASSPRFKADTQYF.

The rearrangement joins TRBV10-3 to TRBJ2-5; TRBD2 aligns across 12 bases. With the DNA end fitting TRBJ2-7 better, the J assignment may be wrong. This CDR3 spans 14 amino acids. Germline loops: CDR1 ENHRY, CDR2 SYGVKD. The CDR3 sequence: CAINKLAGGDEQYF. The CDR3 coding sequence is TGTGCCATCAACAAACTAGCGGGGGGCGACGAGCAGTACTTC.